This is a list of T cell receptor beta chains from one sample in a study of blood T cell repertoires in COVID-19. Method: immunoSEQ multiplex PCR; TCRdb's copy keeps in-frame clones and lacks some. In the table there are 250,000 to 300,000 clones, over 75% of which are singletons. The sample comprised PBMCs or T cells enriched from blood (not recorded which). All receptors derive from a woman in her 50s who had recovered from COVID-19. CDR3s include the opening cysteine and the closing phenylalanine or tryptophan. The D gene is left open where the match is weak. Clone size, where shown, is once, few, many, or a class for clones that have expanded.

clone_size,v_call,j_call,d_call,cdr3_nt,cdr3_aa
NA,TRBV9,TRBJ2-7,NA,TGTGCCAGCAGCGTCTACTTTAAAAGCGAGCAGTACTTC,CASSVYFKSEQYF
NA,TRBV28,TRBJ2-3,TRBD2,TGTGCCAGCAGTGCGGGACTAGCGGGTTTCACAGATACGCAGTATTTT,CASSAGLAGFTDTQYF
NA,TRBV9,TRBJ2-1,TRBD2,TGTGCCAGCAGCGTCGGACTAGCGGGAGGGCGGAGCTCCTACAATGAGCAGTTCTTC,CASSVGLAGGRSSYNEQFF
NA,TRBV28,TRBJ1-5,NA,TGTGCCAGCAGTTTATCCGGGTTGGGCAATCAGCCCCAGCATTTT,CASSLSGLGNQPQHF
NA,TRBV6-5,TRBJ2-2,TRBD2,TGTGCCAGCAGTTACTCGACTAGCGGGAGCACCGGGGAGCTGTTTTTT,CASSYSTSGSTGELFF
NA,TRBV11-2,TRBJ2-5,TRBD1,TGTGCCAGCAGGGACAGGGGTCAAGAGACCCAGTACTTC,CASRDRGQETQYF
NA,TRBV4-1,TRBJ2-5,TRBD2,TGCGCCAGCAGCCAAGACCGACTAGCGGAGACCCAGTACTTC,CASSQDRLAETQYF
NA,TRBV29-1,TRBJ2-7,NA,TGCAGCGTGGAAGCGGGTTGGAGCTCCTACGAGCAGTACTTC,CSVEAGWSSYEQYF
NA,TRBV24-1,TRBJ2-5,TRBD2,TGTGCCACCAGTGATCCGGGACTAGCGGGAGTAGAGACCCAGTACTTC,CATSDPGLAGVETQYF
NA,TRBV15,TRBJ2-7,NA,TGTGTCACCAGCAGAGGAGGGGGCCCTAGCTACGAGCAGTACTTC,CVTSRGGGPSYEQYF
NA,TRBV27,TRBJ2-6,TRBD1,TGTGCCAGCAGTTTATTCCAGGGGGCGTCGGGGGCCAACGTCCTGACTTTC,CASSLFQGASGANVLTF
once,TRBV28,TRBJ2-1,NA,TGTGCCAGCAGTTCAAAGGGACCGAATCAGCGGGCGCAGCGCTACAATGAGCAGTTCTTC,CASSSKGPNQRAQRYNEQFF
NA,TRBV5-4,TRBJ2-1,NA,TGTGCCAGCAGCGGCCAGGGCAATGAGCAGTTCTTC,CASSGQGNEQFF
NA,TRBV5-1,TRBJ1-2,TRBD1,TGCGCCAGCAGCCGGGACAGGGTTGATGGCTACACCTTC,CASSRDRVDGYTF
NA,TRBV5-1,TRBJ2-7,NA,TGCGCCAGCAGCTTAACTACCCAGTCCGTCTACGAGCAGTACTTC,CASSLTTQSVYEQYF
once,TRBV18,TRBJ2-1,TRBD2,TGTGCCAGCTCACTGTCCATGAGCGGGGGTTCCTACAATGAGCAGTTCTTC,CASSLSMSGGSYNEQFF
NA,TRBV13,TRBJ2-3,NA,TGTGCCAGCAGCTTGGCGTCCGGGGCAGATACGCAGTATTTT,CASSLASGADTQYF
NA,TRBV28,TRBJ2-3,TRBD2,TGTGCCAGCAGTCCTCGGACTAGCGGGAGATTACTAGATACGCAGTATTTT,CASSPRTSGRLLDTQYF
NA,TRBV18,TRBJ2-1,NA,TGTGCCAGCTCACATACGGGGGACAGTTGGAACTCCTACAATGAGCAGTTCTTC,CASSHTGDSWNSYNEQFF
NA,TRBV7-2,TRBJ1-5,NA,TGTGCCAGCAGCTTTATGTCGGCAGGGCAGTACCAGCCCCAGCATTTT,CASSFMSAGQYQPQHF
NA,TRBV6-5,TRBJ2-7,TRBD1,TGTGCCAGCAGCCGGGACAGGGGCTACGAGCAGTACTTC,CASSRDRGYEQYF
NA,TRBV2,TRBJ2-3,NA,TGTGCCAGCAGTCCCCGGGAGAGCATCTATACGCAGTATTTT,CASSPRESIYTQYF
once,TRBV25-1,TRBJ2-1,TRBD2,TGTGCCAGCAGTGGGATAGCGGGAGTAGATAATGAGCAGTTCTTC,CASSGIAGVDNEQFF
NA,TRBV3-1/TRBV3-2,TRBJ1-2,NA,TGTGCCAGCAGCCAAGACCGGTCGTCTGGCTACACCTTC,CASSQDRSSGYTF
once,TRBV19,TRBJ1-2,NA,TGTGCCAGTAGTAGTAGTAACTATGGCTACACCTTC,CASSSSNYGYTF
NA,TRBV4-1,TRBJ2-3,NA,TGCGCCAGCAGCCAAGTGTGGCAGGCCACAGATACGCAGTATTTT,CASSQVWQATDTQYF
NA,TRBV6-5,TRBJ2-7,NA,TGTGCCAGCAGTCCGGATAGCGGCCCCTACGAGCAGTACTTC,CASSPDSGPYEQYF
few,TRBV9,TRBJ1-1,NA,TGTGCCAGCAGCACCCGGGATTGGGGGGTAAACACTGAAGCTTTCTTT,CASSTRDWGVNTEAFF
NA,TRBV5-1,TRBJ1-6,TRBD1,TGCGCCAGCAGCCGGACCGGGACAGCGAATAATTCACCCCTCCACTTT,CASSRTGTANNSPLHF
once,TRBV6-2/TRBV6-3,TRBJ2-1,TRBD2,TGTGCCAGCAGTTGGTTTTTGGGCGGGAGCTACAATGAGCAGTTCTTC,CASSWFLGGSYNEQFF
NA,TRBV10-3,TRBJ2-5,TRBD2,TGTGCCATCAGACCGGGACTAGCGGGAGACGGGGAGACCCAGTACTTC,CAIRPGLAGDGETQYF
NA,TRBV28,TRBJ1-5,TRBD1,TGTGCCAGCAGTCTGACAGGGGGCAATCAGCCCCAGCATTTT,CASSLTGGNQPQHF
NA,TRBV11-2,TRBJ1-4,NA,TGTGCCAGCAGAGTAGAGTGGCGGGAAGGTGAAAAACTGTTTTTT,CASRVEWREGEKLFF
once,TRBV28,TRBJ1-5,TRBD1,TGTGCCAGCAGTTTCCTGGGACAGGGAATTCAGCCCCAGCATTTT,CASSFLGQGIQPQHF
NA,TRBV6-4,TRBJ2-5,TRBD1,TGTGCCAGCATCAAGTGCAGGACAGGGGGAAAAGAGACCCAGTACTTC,CASIKCRTGGKETQYF
NA,TRBV5-5,TRBJ2-1,TRBD2,TGTGCCAGCAGCTCTACCGGGACTAGCGGATACAATGAGCAGTTCTTC,CASSSTGTSGYNEQFF
NA,TRBV6-6,TRBJ1-1,NA,TGTGCCAGCAGTAAGGCCAGGGAACGGAGCACTGAAGCTTTCTTT,CASSKARERSTEAFF
NA,TRBV13,TRBJ1-1,TRBD1,TGTGCCAGCACCCTTAACAGGGGAATTTGGACTGAAGCTTTCTTT,CASTLNRGIWTEAFF
NA,TRBV30,TRBJ1-1,TRBD1,TGTGCCTGGGGAACCGGGACAGGGGCGACTGAAGCTTTCTTT,CAWGTGTGATEAFF
NA,TRBV6-5,TRBJ1-6,TRBD1,TGTGCCAGCAGCATCGGACAGGGTAGCAATTCACCCCTCCACTTT,CASSIGQGSNSPLHF
once,TRBV19,TRBJ2-1,TRBD1,TGTGCCAGTACCCCCGAGGCGACAGGGGGCGCAAAACAGTTCTTC,CASTPEATGGAKQFF
NA,TRBV16,TRBJ2-7,NA,TGTGCCAGCAGCCGAACGGGAAGCTACGAGCAGTACTTC,CASSRTGSYEQYF
NA,TRBV12-5,TRBJ2-2,NA,TGTGCTAGTGGTTTTGGGTCAGGCACCGGGGAGCTGTTTTTT,CASGFGSGTGELFF
NA,TRBV28,TRBJ2-1,NA,TGTGCCAGCATACAGTCCGGGGGCTCCTACAATGAGCAGTTCTTC,CASIQSGGSYNEQFF
NA,TRBV7-3,TRBJ2-5,TRBD2,TGTGCCAGCAGCTTAATTAGCGGGGGAGATCAAGAGACCCAGTACTTC,CASSLISGGDQETQYF
once,TRBV3-1/TRBV3-2,TRBJ2-5,NA,TGTGCCAGCAGCCAAGATGGGGGGGGGCACGAGACCCAGTACTTC,CASSQDGGGHETQYF